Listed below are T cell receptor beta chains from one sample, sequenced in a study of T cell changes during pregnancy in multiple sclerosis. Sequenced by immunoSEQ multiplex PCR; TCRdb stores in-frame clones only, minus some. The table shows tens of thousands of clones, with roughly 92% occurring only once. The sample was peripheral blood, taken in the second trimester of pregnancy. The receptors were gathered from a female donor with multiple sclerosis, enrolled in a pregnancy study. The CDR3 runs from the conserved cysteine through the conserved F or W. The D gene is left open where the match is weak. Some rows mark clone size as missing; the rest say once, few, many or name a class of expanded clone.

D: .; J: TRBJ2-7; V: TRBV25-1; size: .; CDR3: CASSQGPYEQYF; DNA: TGTGCCAGCAGTCAGGGGCCCTACGAGCAGTACTTC
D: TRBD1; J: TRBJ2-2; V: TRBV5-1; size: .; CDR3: CASRRTGSNTGELFF; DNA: TGCGCCAGCAGACGGACAGGGAGTAACACCGGGGAGCTGTTTTTT
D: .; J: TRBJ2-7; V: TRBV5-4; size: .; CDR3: CASSSLDQAYEQYF; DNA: TGTGCCAGCAGCTCACTGGATCAGGCCTACGAGCAGTACTTC
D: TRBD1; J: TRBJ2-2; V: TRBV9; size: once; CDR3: CASSVSRTGYSGELFF; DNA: TGTGCCAGCAGCGTGTCGAGGACAGGGTACTCCGGGGAGCTGTTTTTT
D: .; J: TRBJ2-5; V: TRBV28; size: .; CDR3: CASSFGVRGTQETQYF; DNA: TGTGCCAGCAGTTTCGGGGTCCGCGGGACCCAAGAGACCCAGTACTTC
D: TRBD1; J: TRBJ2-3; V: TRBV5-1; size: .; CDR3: CASSRTGALTDTQYF; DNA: TGCGCCAGCAGCCGGACAGGCGCATTAACAGATACGCAGTATTTT
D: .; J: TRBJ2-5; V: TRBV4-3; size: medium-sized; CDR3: CASSQDERLKDTQYF; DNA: TGCGCCAGCAGCCAAGATGAGCGCCTTAAAGACACCCAGTACTTC
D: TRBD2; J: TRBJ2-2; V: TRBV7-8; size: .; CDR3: CASSLLAGVNTGELFF; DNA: TGTGCCAGCAGCCTGCTAGCGGGGGTGAACACCGGGGAGCTGTTTTTT
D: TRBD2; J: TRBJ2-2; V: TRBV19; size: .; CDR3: CASSISAGGRGTGELFF; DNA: TGTGCCAGTAGTATCTCCGCGGGGGGCCGAGGCACCGGGGAGCTGTTTTTT
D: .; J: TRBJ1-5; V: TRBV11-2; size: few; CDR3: CASSLDMSQPQHF; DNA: TGTGCCAGCAGCTTAGACATGTCTCAGCCCCAGCATTTT
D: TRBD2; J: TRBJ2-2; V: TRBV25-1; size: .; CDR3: CASSGDYLPSGELFF; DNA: TGTGCCAGCAGTGGGGACTATCTACCTAGTGGGGAGCTGTTTTTT
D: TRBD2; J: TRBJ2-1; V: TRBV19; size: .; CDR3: CASSKFSGRAGNEQFF; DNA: TGTGCCAGTAGTAAGTTCAGCGGGAGGGCCGGGAATGAGCAGTTCTTC
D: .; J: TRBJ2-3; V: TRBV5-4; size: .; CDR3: CASNPGRSTDTQYF; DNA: TGTGCCAGCAACCCGGGTCGTAGCACAGATACGCAGTATTTT
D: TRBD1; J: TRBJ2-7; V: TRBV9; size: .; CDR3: CASSVTTGDYEQYF; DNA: TGTGCCAGCAGCGTAACGACAGGGGACTACGAGCAGTACTTC
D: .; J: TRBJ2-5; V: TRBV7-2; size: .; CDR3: CASSLGREVYQPQETQYF; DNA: TGTGCCAGCAGCTTAGGTAGAGAAGTCTACCAACCTCAAGAGACCCAGTACTTC
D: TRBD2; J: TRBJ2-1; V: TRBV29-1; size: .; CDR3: CSVGRMGAGGSSYNEQFF; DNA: TGCAGCGTTGGCAGGATGGGGGCGGGGGGAAGCTCCTACAATGAGCAGTTCTTC
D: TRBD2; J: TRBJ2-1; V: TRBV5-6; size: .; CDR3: CASSLSGGVLDEQFF; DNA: TGTGCCAGCAGCTTGAGCGGGGGTGTTTTGGATGAGCAGTTCTTC
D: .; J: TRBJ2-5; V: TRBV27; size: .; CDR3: CASSPRRSINRETQYF; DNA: TGTGCCAGCAGTCCCAGGCGAAGCATCAACCGAGAGACCCAGTACTTC
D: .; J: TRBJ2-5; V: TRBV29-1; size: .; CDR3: CSVVAGGETQYF; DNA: TGCAGCGTTGTAGCAGGGGGGGAGACCCAGTACTTC
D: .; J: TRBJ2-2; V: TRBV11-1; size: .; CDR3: CASSLRQGQNTGELFF; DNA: TGTGCCAGCAGCCTCCGTCAGGGTCAAAACACCGGGGAGCTGTTTTTT
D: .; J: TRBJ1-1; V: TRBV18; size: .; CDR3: CASSQDRVFSNTEAFF; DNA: TGTGCCAGCTCCCAAGACAGAGTCTTCTCCAACACTGAAGCTTTCTTT
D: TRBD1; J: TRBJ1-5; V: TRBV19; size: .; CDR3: CASSADRGNQPQHF; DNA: TGTGCCAGTAGTGCGGACAGGGGCAATCAGCCCCAGCATTTT
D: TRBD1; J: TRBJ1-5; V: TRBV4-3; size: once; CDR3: CASSQDVGQDNQPQHF; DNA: TGCGCCAGCAGCCAAGATGTTGGACAGGATAATCAGCCCCAGCATTTT
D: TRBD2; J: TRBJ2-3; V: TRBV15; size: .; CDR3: CATRTSGGLTDTQYF; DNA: TGTGCCACCAGGACTAGCGGGGGCCTCACAGATACGCAGTATTTT
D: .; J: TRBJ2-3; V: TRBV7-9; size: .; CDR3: CASSLAPGGTDTQYF; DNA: TGTGCCAGCAGCTTAGCGCCGGGGGGCACAGATACGCAGTATTTT
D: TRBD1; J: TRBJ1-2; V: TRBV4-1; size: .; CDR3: CASSQGGQGAYYGYTF; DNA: TGCGCCAGCAGCCAAGGGGGACAGGGGGCTTACTATGGCTACACCTTC
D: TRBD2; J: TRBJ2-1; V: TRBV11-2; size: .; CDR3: CASSLAGSGRASPFF; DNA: TGTGCCAGCAGCTTAGCGGGTAGCGGGAGGGCCTCCCCGTTCTTC
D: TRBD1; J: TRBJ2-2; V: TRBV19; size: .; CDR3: CASKRGTGVTGELFF; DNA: TGTGCCAGTAAAAGGGGGACAGGGGTGACCGGGGAGCTGTTTTTT
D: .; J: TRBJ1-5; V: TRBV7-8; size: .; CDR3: CASSSRERSNQPQHF; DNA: TGTGCCAGCAGCTCCAGGGAACGGAGCAATCAGCCCCAGCATTTT
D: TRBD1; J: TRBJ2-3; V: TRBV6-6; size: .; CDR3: CASTYQGAADTQYF; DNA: TGTGCCAGCACCTATCAGGGGGCCGCAGATACGCAGTATTTT
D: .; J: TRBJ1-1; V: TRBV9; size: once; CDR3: CASSSQGEGYTEAFF; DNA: TGTGCCAGCAGCTCACAGGGAGAGGGGTACACTGAAGCTTTCTTT
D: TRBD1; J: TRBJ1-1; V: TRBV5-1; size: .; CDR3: CASSPPDRETEAFF; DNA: TGCGCCAGCAGCCCGCCGGACAGGGAGACTGAAGCTTTCTTT
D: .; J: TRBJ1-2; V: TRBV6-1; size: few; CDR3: CASSEALFGSNYGYTF; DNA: TGTGCCAGCAGTGAAGCGCTTTTCGGTTCTAACTATGGCTACACCTTC
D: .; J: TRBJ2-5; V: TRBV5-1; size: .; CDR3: CASSIGGEETQYF; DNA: TGCGCCAGCAGTATCGGAGGGGAGGAGACCCAGTACTTC
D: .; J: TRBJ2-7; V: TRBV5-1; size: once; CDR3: CASSSSDIYEQYF; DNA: TGCGCCAGCAGCTCATCTGACATCTACGAGCAGTACTTC
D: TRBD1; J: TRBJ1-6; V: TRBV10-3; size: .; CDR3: CAISELGQTNSPLHF; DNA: TGTGCCATCAGTGAGCTGGGACAGACAAATTCACCCCTCCACTTT
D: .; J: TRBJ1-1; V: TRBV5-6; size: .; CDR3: CASSFLDSRNTEAFF; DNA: TGTGCCAGCAGCTTCTTGGACAGTAGGAACACTGAAGCTTTCTTT
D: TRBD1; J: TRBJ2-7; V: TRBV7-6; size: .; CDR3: CASSSWDRGGDEQYF; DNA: TGTGCCAGCAGCTCCTGGGACAGGGGTGGGGACGAGCAGTACTTC
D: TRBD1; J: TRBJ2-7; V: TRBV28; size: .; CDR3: CASSLWRQGSYEQYF; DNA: TGTGCCAGCAGTTTGTGGAGACAGGGCTCCTACGAGCAGTACTTC
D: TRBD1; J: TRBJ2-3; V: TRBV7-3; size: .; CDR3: CASSLYPGQGTDTQYF; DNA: TGTGCCAGCAGCTTATACCCGGGACAGGGGACGGATACGCAGTATTTT
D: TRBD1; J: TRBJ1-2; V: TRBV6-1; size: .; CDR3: CAGSGQGTYGYTF; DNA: TGTGCCGGATCTGGACAGGGAACCTATGGCTACACCTTC
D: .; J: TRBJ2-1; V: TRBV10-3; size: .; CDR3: CAIGEGYNEQFF; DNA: TGTGCCATCGGAGAGGGTTACAATGAGCAGTTCTTC